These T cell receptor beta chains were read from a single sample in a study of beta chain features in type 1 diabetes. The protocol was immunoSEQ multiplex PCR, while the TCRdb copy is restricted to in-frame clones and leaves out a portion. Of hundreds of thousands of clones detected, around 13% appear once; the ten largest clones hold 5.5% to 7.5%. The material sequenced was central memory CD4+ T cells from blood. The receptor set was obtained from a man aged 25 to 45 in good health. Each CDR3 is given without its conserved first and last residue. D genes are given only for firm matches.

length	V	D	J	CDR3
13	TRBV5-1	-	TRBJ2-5	ASSSLGHPQETQY
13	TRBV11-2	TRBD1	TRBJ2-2	ASSRDSGWTGELF
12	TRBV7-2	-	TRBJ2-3	ASSQGVAGDTQY
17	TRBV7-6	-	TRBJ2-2	ASSSPPKKQGPNTGELF
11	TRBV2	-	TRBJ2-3	ASSVGSTDTQY
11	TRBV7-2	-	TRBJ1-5	ASSLAVSRPQH
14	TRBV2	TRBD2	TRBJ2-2	ASSVTASGHTGELF
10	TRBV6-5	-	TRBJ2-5	ASRFGGETQY
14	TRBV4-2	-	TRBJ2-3	ASSQGRAGTTDTQY
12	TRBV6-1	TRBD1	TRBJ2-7	ASSSTGTAYEQY
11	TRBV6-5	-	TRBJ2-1	ASSWFPYNEQF